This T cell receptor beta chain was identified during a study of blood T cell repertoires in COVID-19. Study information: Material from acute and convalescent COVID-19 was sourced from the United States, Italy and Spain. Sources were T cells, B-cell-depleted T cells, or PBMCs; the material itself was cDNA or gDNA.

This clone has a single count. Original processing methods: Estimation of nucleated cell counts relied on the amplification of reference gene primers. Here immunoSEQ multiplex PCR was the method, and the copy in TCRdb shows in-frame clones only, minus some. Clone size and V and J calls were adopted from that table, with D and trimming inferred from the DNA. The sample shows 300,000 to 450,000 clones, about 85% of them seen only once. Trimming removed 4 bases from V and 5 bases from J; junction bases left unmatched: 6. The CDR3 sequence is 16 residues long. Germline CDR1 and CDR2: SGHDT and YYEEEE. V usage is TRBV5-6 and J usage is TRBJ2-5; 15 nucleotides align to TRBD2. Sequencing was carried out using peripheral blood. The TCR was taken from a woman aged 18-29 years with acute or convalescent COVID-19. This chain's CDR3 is CASSTGLAGGGETQYF. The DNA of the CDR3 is TGTGCCAGCAGCACGGGACTAGCGGGAGGTGGGGAGACCCAGTACTTC.